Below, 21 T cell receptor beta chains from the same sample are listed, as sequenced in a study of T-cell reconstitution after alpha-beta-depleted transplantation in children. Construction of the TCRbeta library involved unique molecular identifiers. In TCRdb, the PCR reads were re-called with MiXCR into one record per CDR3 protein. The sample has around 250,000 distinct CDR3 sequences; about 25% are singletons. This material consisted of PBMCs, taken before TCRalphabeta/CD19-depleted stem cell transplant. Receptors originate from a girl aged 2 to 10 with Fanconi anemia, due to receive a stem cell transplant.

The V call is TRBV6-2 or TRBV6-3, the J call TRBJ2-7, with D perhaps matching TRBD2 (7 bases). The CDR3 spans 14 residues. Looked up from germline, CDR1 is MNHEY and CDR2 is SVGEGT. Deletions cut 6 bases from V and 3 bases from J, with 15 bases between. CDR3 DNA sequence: TGTGCCAGCAGCTGGGGGGGCCTAATCTACGAGCAGTACTTC. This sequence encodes CASSWGGLIYEQYF.

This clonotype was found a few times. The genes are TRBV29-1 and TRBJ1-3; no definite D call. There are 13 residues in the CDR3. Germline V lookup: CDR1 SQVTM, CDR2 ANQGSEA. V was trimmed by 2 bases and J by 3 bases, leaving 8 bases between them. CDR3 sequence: CSVELGYGNTIYF. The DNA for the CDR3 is TGCAGCGTTGAATTGGGCTATGGAAACACCATATATTTT.

The CDR3, as DNA: TGCAGTGCTAAAGTCGGACTAGCGGGAGGGAAGGTAAATGAGCAGTTCTTC. It yields the protein CSAKVGLAGGKVNEQFF. The chain employs TRBV20-1 and TRBJ2-1; 15 nucleotides align to TRBD2. The CDR3 loop spans 17 amino acids. From germline, CDR1 is DFQATT and CDR2 SNEGSKA (reference sequence). The ends lost 4 bases at V and 7 bases at J; junction bases unmatched: 11.

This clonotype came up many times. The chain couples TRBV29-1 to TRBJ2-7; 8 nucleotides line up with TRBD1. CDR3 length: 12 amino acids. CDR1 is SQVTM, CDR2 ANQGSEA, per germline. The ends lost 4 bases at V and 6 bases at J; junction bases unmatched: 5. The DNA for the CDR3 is TGCAGCGTTGGGGCAGGGGGCTCCGAGCAGTACTTC. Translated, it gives CSVGAGGSEQYF.

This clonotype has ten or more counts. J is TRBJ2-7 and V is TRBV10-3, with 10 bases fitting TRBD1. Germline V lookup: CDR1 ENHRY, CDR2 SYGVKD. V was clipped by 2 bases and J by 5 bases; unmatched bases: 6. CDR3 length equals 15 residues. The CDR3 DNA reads TGTGCCATCAGTGAGAGCGACAGGGGGCTAAACGAGCAGTACTTC. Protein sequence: CAISESDRGLNEQYF.

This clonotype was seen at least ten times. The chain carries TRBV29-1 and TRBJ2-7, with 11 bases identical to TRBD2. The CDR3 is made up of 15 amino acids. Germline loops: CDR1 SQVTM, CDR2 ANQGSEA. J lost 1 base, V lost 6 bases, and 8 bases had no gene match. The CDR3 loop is CSVGLAEKPSYEQYF. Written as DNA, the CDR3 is TGCAGCGTGGGACTAGCGGAGAAACCGTCCTACGAGCAGTACTTC.

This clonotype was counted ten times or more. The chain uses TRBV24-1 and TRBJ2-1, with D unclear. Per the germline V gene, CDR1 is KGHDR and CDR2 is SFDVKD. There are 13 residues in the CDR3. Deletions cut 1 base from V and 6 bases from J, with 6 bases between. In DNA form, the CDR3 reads TGTGCCACCAGTGATTTTTACGGCAATGAGCAGTTCTTC. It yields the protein CATSDFYGNEQFF.

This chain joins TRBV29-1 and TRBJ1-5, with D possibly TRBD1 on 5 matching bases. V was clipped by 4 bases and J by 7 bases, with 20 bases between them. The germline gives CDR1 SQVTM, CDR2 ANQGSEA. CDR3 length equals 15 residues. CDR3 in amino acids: CSVGRGEGLRQPQHF. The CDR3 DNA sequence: TGCAGCGTTGGAAGAGGGGAAGGGCTCAGGCAGCCCCAGCATTTT.

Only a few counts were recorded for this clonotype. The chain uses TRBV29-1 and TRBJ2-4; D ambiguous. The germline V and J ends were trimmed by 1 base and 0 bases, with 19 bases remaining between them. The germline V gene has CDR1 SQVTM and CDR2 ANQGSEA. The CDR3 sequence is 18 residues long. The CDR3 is CSVEVVGRTLRAKNIQYF. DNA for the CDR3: TGCAGCGTTGAAGTGGTGGGCAGGACCCTGAGAGCCAAAAACATTCAGTACTTC.

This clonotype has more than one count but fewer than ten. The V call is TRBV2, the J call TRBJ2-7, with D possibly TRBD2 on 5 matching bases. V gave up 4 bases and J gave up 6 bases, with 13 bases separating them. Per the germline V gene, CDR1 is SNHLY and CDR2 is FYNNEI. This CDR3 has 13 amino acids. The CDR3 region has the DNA TGTGCCAGCAGTGTCGGAGGTTTCAGCGAGCAGTACTTC. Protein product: CASSVGGFSEQYF.

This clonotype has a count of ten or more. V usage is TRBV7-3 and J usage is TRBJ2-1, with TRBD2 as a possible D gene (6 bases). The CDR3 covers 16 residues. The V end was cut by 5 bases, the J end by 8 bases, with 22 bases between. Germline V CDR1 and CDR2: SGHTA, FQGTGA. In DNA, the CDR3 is TGTGCCAGCAGCCTTGGGACTCCTAGGAGTCGTGATGAGCAGTTCTTC. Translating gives CASSLGTPRSRDEQFF. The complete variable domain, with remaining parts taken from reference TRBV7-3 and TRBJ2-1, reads GAGVSQTPSNKVTEKGKYVELRCDPISGHTALYWYRQSLGQGPEFLIYFQGTGAADDSGLPNDRFFAVRPEGSVSTLKIQRTERGDSAVYLCASSLGTPRSRDEQFFGPGTRLTVL.

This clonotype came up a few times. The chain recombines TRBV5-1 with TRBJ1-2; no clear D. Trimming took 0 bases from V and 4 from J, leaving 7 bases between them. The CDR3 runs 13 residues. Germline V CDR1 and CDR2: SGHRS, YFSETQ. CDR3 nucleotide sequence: TGCGCCAGCAGCTTGGAGGCTTTCTATGGCTACACCTTC. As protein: CASSLEAFYGYTF.

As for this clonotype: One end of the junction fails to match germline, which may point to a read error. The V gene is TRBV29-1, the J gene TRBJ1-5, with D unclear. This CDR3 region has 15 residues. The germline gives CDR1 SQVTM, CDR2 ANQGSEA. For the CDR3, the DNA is TGCAGGGTTGGTATTAGGGCCGATAGCAATCAGCCCCAGCATTTT. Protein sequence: CRVGIRADSNQPQHF.

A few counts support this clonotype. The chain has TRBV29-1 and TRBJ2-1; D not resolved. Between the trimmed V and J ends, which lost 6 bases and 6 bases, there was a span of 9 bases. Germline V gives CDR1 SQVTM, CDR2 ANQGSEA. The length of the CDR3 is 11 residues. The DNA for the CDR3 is TGCAGCGTACCCCTGAGCAATGAGCAGTTCTTC. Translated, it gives CSVPLSNEQFF.

This CDR3 is CSARDYSTSGYEQYF. For the CDR3, the DNA is TGCAGTGCTAGAGATTACAGCACTAGCGGGTACGAGCAGTACTTC. The V call is TRBV20-1, the J call TRBJ2-7, with 9 bases lining up with TRBD2. CDR1 and CDR2 from the germline V gene are DFQATT and SNEGSKA (reference sequence). After removal of 0 bases from V and 4 bases from J, the junction contained 7 bases not matched to a gene. This CDR3 is built from 15 residues.

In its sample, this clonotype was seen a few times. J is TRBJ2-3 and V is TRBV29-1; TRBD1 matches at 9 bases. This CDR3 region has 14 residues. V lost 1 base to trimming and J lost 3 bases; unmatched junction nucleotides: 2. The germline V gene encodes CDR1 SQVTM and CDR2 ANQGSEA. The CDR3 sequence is CSVEVTGGTDTQYF. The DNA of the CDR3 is TGCAGCGTTGAAGTGACAGGGGGAACAGATACGCAGTATTTT.

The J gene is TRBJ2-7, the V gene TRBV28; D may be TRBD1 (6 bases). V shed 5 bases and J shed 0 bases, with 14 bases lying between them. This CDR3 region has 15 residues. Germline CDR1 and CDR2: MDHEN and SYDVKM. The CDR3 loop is CASSRGQQSSYEQYF. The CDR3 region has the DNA TGTGCCAGCAGTAGAGGACAGCAATCCTCCTACGAGCAGTACTTC.

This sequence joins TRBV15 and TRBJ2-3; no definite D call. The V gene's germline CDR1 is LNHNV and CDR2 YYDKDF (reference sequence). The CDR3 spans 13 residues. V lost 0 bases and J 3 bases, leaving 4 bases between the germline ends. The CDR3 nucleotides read TGTGCCACCAGCAGAGACATTACAGATACGCAGTATTTT. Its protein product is CATSRDITDTQYF.

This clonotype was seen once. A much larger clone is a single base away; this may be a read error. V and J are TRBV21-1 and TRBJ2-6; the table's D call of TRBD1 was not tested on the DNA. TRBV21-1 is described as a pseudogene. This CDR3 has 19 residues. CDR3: CASSKGGAGHSSGANVLTF. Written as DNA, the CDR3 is TGTGCCAGCAGCAAAGGAGGTGCGGGACACTCTTCTGGGGCCAACGTCCTGACTTTC.

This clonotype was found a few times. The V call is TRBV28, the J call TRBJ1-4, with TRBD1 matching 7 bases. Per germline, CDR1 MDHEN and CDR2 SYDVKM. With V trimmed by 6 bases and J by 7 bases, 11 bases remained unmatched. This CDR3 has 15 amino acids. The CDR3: CASRPQGLSGEKLFF. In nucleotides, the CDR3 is TGTGCCAGCAGACCACAGGGGCTCTCGGGTGAAAAACTGTTTTTT.

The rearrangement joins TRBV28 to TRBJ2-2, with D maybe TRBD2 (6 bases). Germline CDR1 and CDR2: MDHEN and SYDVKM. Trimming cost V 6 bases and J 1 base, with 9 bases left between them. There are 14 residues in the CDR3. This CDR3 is CASRLSGNTGELFF. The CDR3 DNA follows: TGTGCCAGCAGACTTAGCGGGAACACCGGGGAGCTGTTTTTT.